This T cell receptor (beta chain) is drawn from a study of OX40 agonist ivuxolimab in advanced cancers. Profiled with immunoSEQ multiplex PCR; TCRdb holds only in-frame clones, not every one. The sample records roughly 15,000 clones, around 80% being singletons. V was cut by 3 bases and J by 4 bases, with 15 bases left in between. This CDR3 has 15 amino acids. The germline CDR1 and CDR2 sequences are SEHNR and FQNEAQ (reference sequence). This TCR was recovered from an adult with an advanced solid tumor such as melanoma, head and neck, liver or kidney cancer. Sequenced material: CD4+ or CD8+ T cells sorted from blood, taken in a trial of the OX40 agonist ivuxolimab. The chain couples TRBV7-9 to TRBJ1-1; perhaps TRBD1 as D (6 bases). CDR3 protein: CASSLIQGGSTEAFF. CDR3 DNA: TGTGCCAGCAGCTTGATACAGGGAGGAAGCACTGAAGCTTTCTTT.